The present T cell receptor beta chain was sequenced within a study of cytomegalovirus exposure and HLA in healthy donors. Findings and limits, study-wide: Associated with cytomegalovirus, according to the listing, were approximately 160 TCR beta chains. One cluster of highly shared sequence variants probably arose as a sequencing artifact.

Primers: 60 Vbeta forward and 13 Jbeta reverse. Some clones are missing from TCRdb's copy, which holds only in-frame ones; the method was immunoSEQ multiplex PCR. The record lists 130,000 or so clones, of which the ten most abundant hold about 1.4%. Details on this clone: The antigen is not known.

The origin of this receptor is a woman aged 40 to 50 in good health and CMV-seronegative. The sequencing input was PBMCs.

The CDR3 protein is CASSRTSGDEQFF. The CDR3 region has the DNA TGTGCCAGCAGCCGGACTAGCGGGGATGAGCAGTTCTTC. This sequence joins TRBV11-3 and TRBJ2-1; 12 bases map to TRBD2. The germline gives CDR1 SGHNT, CDR2 YENEEA. J was trimmed by 8 bases and V by 5 bases; bases with no gene match: 1. The CDR3 spans 13 residues.